A selection of T cell receptor beta chains follows, all from one sample in a study of blood T cell repertoires in COVID-19. Repertoires were generated with immunoSEQ multiplex PCR, while TCRdb's copy carries only in-frame clones and drops some. The sample shows roughly 260,000 clones, 80% to 90% of them seen only once. The material sequenced was PBMCs or T cells enriched from blood (not recorded which). The receptors were gathered from a woman between 40 and 50 years old who had been exposed to COVID-19. Both conserved end residues are part of each CDR3. D genes are given only for firm matches. Clone size is not always given. Where it is, it says once, few, many or a class for expanded clones.

abundance: .
j_gene: TRBJ2-1
d_gene: .
v_gene: TRBV25-1
CDR3nt: TGTGCCAGCAGTGTCACAGGGCGGGGGTCCTACAATGAGCAGTTCTTC
CDR3aa: CASSVTGRGSYNEQFF

abundance: .
j_gene: TRBJ2-2
d_gene: .
v_gene: TRBV19
CDR3nt: TGTGCCAGTAGTATGGCTACAGGGAGCTTGTCGACCGGGGAGCTGTTTTTT
CDR3aa: CASSMATGSLSTGELFF

abundance: .
j_gene: TRBJ1-1
d_gene: TRBD1
v_gene: TRBV18
CDR3nt: TGTGCCAGCTCACCACGAGGGACAGGGATGAACACTGAAGCTTTCTTT
CDR3aa: CASSPRGTGMNTEAFF

abundance: .
j_gene: TRBJ2-7
d_gene: .
v_gene: TRBV4-3
CDR3nt: TGCGCCAGCAGCCCTTCACAGGGTATGTCCTACGAGCAGTACTTC
CDR3aa: CASSPSQGMSYEQYF

abundance: .
j_gene: TRBJ2-3
d_gene: .
v_gene: TRBV3-1/TRBV3-2
CDR3nt: TGTGCCAGCAGCCCAATCCGAGTAGCAGATACGCAGTATTTT
CDR3aa: CASSPIRVADTQYF

abundance: .
j_gene: TRBJ2-7
d_gene: .
v_gene: TRBV6-5
CDR3nt: TGTGCCAGCAGTTCTCAAAAACAGGGCTACGAGCAGTACTTC
CDR3aa: CASSSQKQGYEQYF

abundance: .
j_gene: TRBJ2-6
d_gene: TRBD1
v_gene: TRBV2
CDR3nt: TGTGCCAGCAGTGAATTCGGGACAGGTGGGGCCAACGTCCTGACTTTC
CDR3aa: CASSEFGTGGANVLTF

abundance: .
j_gene: TRBJ1-1
d_gene: TRBD1
v_gene: TRBV2
CDR3nt: TGTGCCAGCAGCGTACAGGGGACCCACGGTGAAGCTTTCTTT
CDR3aa: CASSVQGTHGEAFF

abundance: .
j_gene: TRBJ1-2
d_gene: TRBD1
v_gene: TRBV2
CDR3nt: TGTGCCAGCAGTCGGGACAGCCATGCTAACTATGGCTACACCTTC
CDR3aa: CASSRDSHANYGYTF

abundance: few
j_gene: TRBJ2-1
d_gene: .
v_gene: TRBV12-3/TRBV12-4
CDR3nt: TGTGCCAGCAGCCCCGGGGGTGGGGAGCAGTTCTTC
CDR3aa: CASSPGGGEQFF

abundance: .
j_gene: TRBJ2-2
d_gene: TRBD1
v_gene: TRBV5-5
CDR3nt: TGTGCCAGCAGACATGGACAGGGCGGGGACGGGGAGCTGTTTTTT
CDR3aa: CASRHGQGGDGELFF

abundance: .
j_gene: TRBJ1-2
d_gene: TRBD1
v_gene: TRBV15
CDR3nt: TGTGCCACCAGCAGAGATGGGACAGGCGGCCTGGGCTACACCTTC
CDR3aa: CATSRDGTGGLGYTF

abundance: once
j_gene: TRBJ2-4
d_gene: .
v_gene: TRBV5-8
CDR3nt: TGTGCCAGCAGCCTAGGCGGGAACATTCAGTACTTC
CDR3aa: CASSLGGNIQYF

abundance: .
j_gene: TRBJ2-2
d_gene: .
v_gene: TRBV15
CDR3nt: TGTGCCACCAGCAGACTCCTGTCCCCGGGCGGGGAGCTGTTTTTT
CDR3aa: CATSRLLSPGGELFF

abundance: .
j_gene: TRBJ2-5
d_gene: TRBD1
v_gene: TRBV7-9
CDR3nt: TGTGCCAGCAGCCATGACAGGGGCTTGGAGACCCAGTACTTC
CDR3aa: CASSHDRGLETQYF

abundance: .
j_gene: TRBJ1-1
d_gene: .
v_gene: TRBV6-4
CDR3nt: TGTGCCAGCAGTGCCCAGGGATTAGATACTGAAGCTTTCTTT
CDR3aa: CASSAQGLDTEAFF

abundance: .
j_gene: TRBJ1-2
d_gene: TRBD1
v_gene: TRBV20-1
CDR3nt: TGCAGGACAGGGGGTAACTATGGCTACACCTTC
CDR3aa: CRTGGNYGYTF

abundance: .
j_gene: TRBJ1-1
d_gene: TRBD1
v_gene: TRBV19
CDR3nt: TGTGCCAGTAGTTCGAGGGACAGACTCAACACTGAAGCTTTCTTT
CDR3aa: CASSSRDRLNTEAFF

abundance: .
j_gene: TRBJ1-2
d_gene: .
v_gene: TRBV6-1
CDR3nt: TGTGCCAGCAGCCCCGGGACTAACTATGGCTACACCTTC
CDR3aa: CASSPGTNYGYTF

abundance: .
j_gene: TRBJ2-1
d_gene: TRBD1
v_gene: TRBV27
CDR3nt: TGTGCCAGCAGTCCCCGGGACAGGGGAAGAGGTGAGCAGTTCTTC
CDR3aa: CASSPRDRGRGEQFF

abundance: .
j_gene: TRBJ2-1
d_gene: .
v_gene: TRBV21-1
CDR3nt: TGTGTCGGATGGGGACTGACGTACTACAATGAGCAGTTCTTC
CDR3aa: CVGWGLTYYNEQFF

abundance: once
j_gene: TRBJ1-1
d_gene: .
v_gene: TRBV11-3
CDR3nt: TGTGCCAGCAGCTTAGGTTCGGGTTCCACTGAAGCTTTCTTT
CDR3aa: CASSLGSGSTEAFF

abundance: .
j_gene: TRBJ1-1
d_gene: .
v_gene: TRBV30
CDR3nt: TGTGCCTGGCTACAGGGAGCTGAAGCTTTCTTT
CDR3aa: CAWLQGAEAFF

abundance: .
j_gene: TRBJ1-4
d_gene: .
v_gene: TRBV11-2
CDR3nt: TGTGCCAGCAGCTTGGGGCTTACTCGTGAAAAACTGTTTTTT
CDR3aa: CASSLGLTREKLFF

abundance: .
j_gene: TRBJ2-1
d_gene: .
v_gene: TRBV11-2
CDR3nt: TGTGCCAGCAGCTGGACCGGTCGGGGAACGGAGCAGTTCTTC
CDR3aa: CASSWTGRGTEQFF

abundance: .
j_gene: TRBJ1-2
d_gene: TRBD1
v_gene: TRBV5-5
CDR3nt: TGTGCCAGCGGACCGGACAGGGGAAACTATGGCTACACCTTC
CDR3aa: CASGPDRGNYGYTF

abundance: .
j_gene: TRBJ1-1
d_gene: .
v_gene: TRBV2
CDR3nt: TGTGCCAGCAGTGCCTCAACAGGGCCCACTGAAGCTTTCTTT
CDR3aa: CASSASTGPTEAFF

abundance: .
j_gene: TRBJ2-3
d_gene: TRBD1
v_gene: TRBV5-4
CDR3nt: TGTGCCAGCAGCTTGATGCGGGACAGGGGTTGGACAGATACGCAGTATTTT
CDR3aa: CASSLMRDRGWTDTQYF

abundance: .
j_gene: TRBJ2-1
d_gene: TRBD1
v_gene: TRBV7-9
CDR3nt: TGTGCCAGCAGCTACCGGACAGGGGACAATGAGCAGTTCTTC
CDR3aa: CASSYRTGDNEQFF

abundance: .
j_gene: TRBJ2-7
d_gene: .
v_gene: TRBV19
CDR3nt: TGTGCCACCCAGGTACCGAACACAGGGTCCGAGCAGTACTTC
CDR3aa: CATQVPNTGSEQYF

abundance: .
j_gene: TRBJ1-1
d_gene: TRBD1
v_gene: TRBV18
CDR3nt: TGTGCCAGCTCACCCGCCGGGAGACAGGGTGAAGCTTTCTTT
CDR3aa: CASSPAGRQGEAFF

abundance: .
j_gene: TRBJ1-5
d_gene: .
v_gene: TRBV28
CDR3nt: TGTGCCAGCAGCCAGCCCTCAGGACTTAATCAGCCCCAGCATTTT
CDR3aa: CASSQPSGLNQPQHF

abundance: .
j_gene: TRBJ2-3
d_gene: TRBD2
v_gene: TRBV5-1
CDR3nt: TGCGCCAGCAGCTGGGGGACTAGCCCTGCCCATAGCACAGATACGCAGTATTTT
CDR3aa: CASSWGTSPAHSTDTQYF

abundance: .
j_gene: TRBJ1-2
d_gene: .
v_gene: TRBV30
CDR3nt: TGTGCCTGGAGTGTACTTGGTTATTATGGCTACACCTTC
CDR3aa: CAWSVLGYYGYTF

abundance: .
j_gene: TRBJ1-1
d_gene: .
v_gene: TRBV28
CDR3nt: TGTGCCAGCAGGCCTACAGCAGCGGGAAACACTGAAGCTTTCTTT
CDR3aa: CASRPTAAGNTEAFF

abundance: .
j_gene: TRBJ1-1
d_gene: .
v_gene: TRBV6-2/TRBV6-3
CDR3nt: TGTGCCAGCAGTCGACACGCGAACACTGAAGCTTTCTTT
CDR3aa: CASSRHANTEAFF

abundance: .
j_gene: TRBJ1-1
d_gene: .
v_gene: TRBV4-3
CDR3nt: TGCGCCAGCAGCCAAGGAACAGGAACGAACACTGAAGCTTTCTTT
CDR3aa: CASSQGTGTNTEAFF

abundance: .
j_gene: TRBJ2-7
d_gene: .
v_gene: TRBV7-7
CDR3nt: TGTGCCAGCAGCTTAGCAAGGGAGGGACAGGTAAGTAGCGAGCAGTACTTC
CDR3aa: CASSLAREGQVSSEQYF

abundance: .
j_gene: TRBJ1-2
d_gene: .
v_gene: TRBV18
CDR3nt: TGTGCCAGCTCACCCCTGCGGGGCGTCTATGGCTACACCTTC
CDR3aa: CASSPLRGVYGYTF

abundance: few
j_gene: TRBJ1-5
d_gene: .
v_gene: TRBV5-5
CDR3nt: TGTGCCAGCAGCTTGTTGGGGGCTAGCAATCAGCCCCAGCATTTT
CDR3aa: CASSLLGASNQPQHF

abundance: .
j_gene: TRBJ1-4
d_gene: .
v_gene: TRBV7-2
CDR3nt: TGTGCCAGCAGTCCGGAGGCGCGGAGAACAACTAATGAAAAACTGTTTTTT
CDR3aa: CASSPEARRTTNEKLFF

abundance: .
j_gene: TRBJ1-1
d_gene: .
v_gene: TRBV15
CDR3nt: TGTGCCACCAGCAGAGCCACGGTGAACACTGAAGCTTTCTTT
CDR3aa: CATSRATVNTEAFF

abundance: .
j_gene: TRBJ2-3
d_gene: TRBD1
v_gene: TRBV28
CDR3nt: TGTGCCAGCAGCCGACCGGGACAGGGGAGGAGAGATACGCAGTATTTT
CDR3aa: CASSRPGQGRRDTQYF

abundance: .
j_gene: TRBJ2-5
d_gene: .
v_gene: TRBV2
CDR3nt: TGTGCCAGCAGTGTTTCAGGGGGGAGACAAGAGACCCAGTACTTC
CDR3aa: CASSVSGGRQETQYF

abundance: .
j_gene: TRBJ1-3
d_gene: .
v_gene: TRBV6-5
CDR3nt: TGTGCCAGCAGCGCAGGGAGGGAGAGCACCATATATTTT
CDR3aa: CASSAGRESTIYF

abundance: .
j_gene: TRBJ1-5
d_gene: TRBD1
v_gene: TRBV19
CDR3nt: TGTGCCAGTAGTACCTTGACAGGGTTTTATAGCAATCAGCCCCAGCATTTT
CDR3aa: CASSTLTGFYSNQPQHF

abundance: few
j_gene: TRBJ1-6
d_gene: .
v_gene: TRBV28
CDR3nt: TGTGCCAGCAGTTTAGCACCGGGACAAAATTCACCCCTCCACTTT
CDR3aa: CASSLAPGQNSPLHF

abundance: .
j_gene: TRBJ1-5
d_gene: .
v_gene: TRBV21-1
CDR3nt: TGTGCCAGCAGCAAAGCGCTCTTCCAGGGAAGGACCCTTAGCAATCAGCCCCAGCATTTT
CDR3aa: CASSKALFQGRTLSNQPQHF

abundance: .
j_gene: TRBJ2-7
d_gene: TRBD2
v_gene: TRBV2
CDR3nt: TGTGCCAGCAGTGGGACTAGCGAAGATGTTAAAAACTACGAGCAGTACTTC
CDR3aa: CASSGTSEDVKNYEQYF

abundance: .
j_gene: TRBJ1-2
d_gene: TRBD1
v_gene: TRBV28
CDR3nt: TGTGCCAGCAGTTCCGCGACAGGGGCTTGGGACTATGGCTACACCTTC
CDR3aa: CASSSATGAWDYGYTF

abundance: .
j_gene: TRBJ2-7
d_gene: .
v_gene: TRBV9
CDR3nt: TGTGCCAGCAGCGTAGACCTAGCCCCAACCTACGAGCAGTACTTC
CDR3aa: CASSVDLAPTYEQYF

abundance: .
j_gene: TRBJ2-6
d_gene: .
v_gene: TRBV29-1
CDR3nt: TGCAGCGCCGAGCTTGCCCCGGCCAACGTCCTGACTTTC
CDR3aa: CSAELAPANVLTF

abundance: .
j_gene: TRBJ1-6
d_gene: .
v_gene: TRBV3-1/TRBV3-2
CDR3nt: TGTGCCAGCAGCCAAGATTCCGGGAGTAATTCACCCCTCCACTTT
CDR3aa: CASSQDSGSNSPLHF

abundance: .
j_gene: TRBJ1-2
d_gene: TRBD1
v_gene: TRBV4-1
CDR3nt: TGCGCCAGCAGCCAAGCCAAAGACAGGGCTAACTATGGCTACACCTTC
CDR3aa: CASSQAKDRANYGYTF

abundance: .
j_gene: TRBJ1-2
d_gene: .
v_gene: TRBV12-3/TRBV12-4
CDR3nt: TGTGCCAGCAGTTTTGACGGAGACTATGGCTACACCTTC
CDR3aa: CASSFDGDYGYTF

abundance: .
j_gene: TRBJ2-5
d_gene: TRBD1
v_gene: TRBV2
CDR3nt: TGTGCCAGCAGTGACCGGACAGGGCAAGAGACCCAGTACTTC
CDR3aa: CASSDRTGQETQYF

abundance: .
j_gene: TRBJ1-1
d_gene: TRBD1
v_gene: TRBV7-3
CDR3nt: TGTGCCAGCAGCTTAGGGTTGGACAGGGGGACTTTCTTT
CDR3aa: CASSLGLDRGTFF